The 8 T cell receptor beta chains below come from one sample, sequenced in a study of T-cell memory formation after mild COVID-19. Using its own MiXCR run on the 5' RACE reads, TCRdb lists one record per CDR3 protein. This sample has roughly 450,000 distinct CDR3 sequences, with roughly 18% found just once. The specimen was PBMCs or a T cell subset sorted from them (not recorded which). These TCRs come from a man younger than 30 who had mild COVID-19 (a few samples of this study predate the infection). Cell type and time point are not known.

CDR3 in amino acids: CASSQDGPGSQETQYF. The CDR3 region has the DNA TGCGCCAGCAGCCAAGACGGTCCGGGGAGTCAAGAGACCCAGTACTTC. This chain connects TRBV4-3 to TRBJ2-5, with a tentative D call TRBD2 (5 bases). V was pared by 0 bases and J by 2 bases, with 13 bases between. The CDR3 length is 16 residues. Germline loops: CDR1 LGHNA, CDR2 YSLEER.

This clonotype showed up just a few times. The chain uses TRBV7-9 and TRBJ2-3, with 7 bases identical to TRBD1. The CDR3 has 16 residues. Trimming removed 4 bases from V and 0 bases from J; junction bases left unmatched: 7. Germline assignment: CDR1 SEHNR and CDR2 FQNEAQ (reference sequence). CDR3 coding DNA: TGTGCCAGCAGCTCCACGGACAGGTCTAGCACAGATACGCAGTATTTT. Protein product: CASSSTDRSSTDTQYF.

This clonotype was counted a few times. The chain employs TRBV3-1 and TRBJ2-4; no reliable D call. The CDR3 is 12 amino acids. V was trimmed by 3 bases and J by 11 bases, leaving 11 bases between them. In germline, CDR1 is LGHDT, CDR2 YNNKEL (reference sequence). Here the CDR3 DNA reads TGTGCCAGCAGCCAGGCCCCAAGCCTTCAGTACTTC. Amino acid sequence: CASSQAPSLQYF.

This clonotype has a count of ten or more. The chain is built from TRBV9 and TRBJ1-6; 10 bases align to TRBD1. Germline V gene sequence: CDR1 SGDLS, CDR2 YYNGEE. The V segment lost 0 bases and the J segment 8 bases; nucleotides outside the gene matches: 5. The length of the CDR3 is 16 residues. The chain's CDR3 is CASSVGGTGVDSPLHF. CDR3 nucleotide sequence: TGTGCCAGCAGCGTAGGGGGGACAGGGGTGGATTCACCCCTCCACTTT.

There are a few counts of this clonotype. The chain carries TRBV29-1 and TRBJ2-3; TRBD2 matches 7 bases. In germline, CDR1 is SQVTM, CDR2 ANQGSEA. The CDR3 extends over 12 amino acids. The ends lost 6 bases at V and 4 bases at J; junction bases unmatched: 4. The CDR3 region has the DNA TGCAGCGTGAGGGAGGGTGCAGATACGCAGTATTTT. Residues: CSVREGADTQYF.

This CDR3 is CASSKAVGSQPQHF. CDR3 bases: TGTGCCAGCAGCAAAGCGGTGGGGAGTCAGCCCCAGCATTTT. The J gene is TRBJ1-5, the V gene TRBV21-1. TRBV21-1 constitutes a pseudogene. The CDR3 loop spans 14 amino acids.

This clonotype was picked up a small number of times. The rearrangement links TRBV12-3 or TRBV12-4 to TRBJ1-5, with D uncertain. CDR3 length: 15 amino acids. V was clipped by 3 bases and J by 7 bases, with 16 bases between them. CDR3 coding DNA: TGTGCCAGCAGTTTTTCCGGCGGAACATGGCAGCCCCAGCATTTT. This codes for CASSFSGGTWQPQHF.

V gene TRBV6-5 combines with J gene TRBJ1-5; D is ambiguous. Germline lookup yields CDR1 MNHEY and CDR2 SVGAGI. The CDR3 is 15 residues long. Trimming shortened V by 4 bases and J by 5 bases, and 15 bases separated the two germline ends. The CDR3 is CASSSLSEVDQPQHF. As DNA, the CDR3 is TGTGCCAGCAGTTCGCTTTCGGAAGTGGATCAGCCCCAGCATTTT.